This TCR beta chain was sequenced for a study of blood T cells in healthy people across ages. The CDR3 length is 14 residues. Trimming took off 4 bases at V and 4 bases at J, with 10 bases between the two ends. The germline V gene has CDR1 SGHTA and CDR2 FQGTGA. In its sample, this clonotype was seen many times. Together with a sample-barcoded 5' primer, a J-beta primer mix was included in a second PCR lasting about 6 to 11 cycles. TCRdb re-analysed the 5' RACE reads in MiXCR, keeping a single row per CDR3 protein. The sample shows around 1,800,000 distinct CDR3 sequences, about two fifths of them seen only once.

Sequencing was carried out using blood. V is TRBV7-3 and J is TRBJ2-2; D may correspond to TRBD1 or TRBD2 (6 bases each). This receptor was identified in a human donor in good health. CDR3 sequence: CASSSGATTGELFF. The DNA of the CDR3 is TGTGCCAGCAGCTCGGGGGCTACCACCGGGGAGCTGTTTTTT.